Listed below are T cell receptor beta chains from one sample, sequenced in a study of cytomegalovirus exposure and HLA in healthy donors. The method was immunoSEQ multiplex PCR; TCRdb's version includes in-frame clones alone and lacks a portion of them. The sample consists of over 100,000 clones, 82% of them appearing once. The specimen sequenced was PBMCs. These receptors were collected from a man under 40 in good health and CMV-seropositive. Both conserved end residues are part of each CDR3. The D gene is left open where the match is weak. Clone size is not always given. Where it is, it says once, few, many or a class for expanded clones.

21,TRBJ1-4,NA,NA,TRBV21-1,TGTGCCAGCAGCAACAGGCACCGGGACAGGGGACGCACGACAACTAATGAAAAACTGTTTTTT,CASSNRHRDRGRTTTNEKLFF
15,TRBJ2-2,once,NA,TRBV25-1,TGTGCCAGCAGTGAGGTCAGGGCGAACACCGGGGAGCTGTTTTTT,CASSEVRANTGELFF
15,TRBJ1-4,NA,NA,TRBV6-4,TGTGCCAGCAGTGACTCGGCGGGGGCTAATGAAAAACTGTTTTTT,CASSDSAGANEKLFF
19,TRBJ2-5,NA,TRBD1,TRBV5-4,TGTGCCAGCAGCTTGTTCCCAAGGGACAGGGGGCGAGGTAGGGAGACCCAGTACTTC,CASSLFPRDRGRGRETQYF
15,TRBJ2-1,NA,NA,TRBV28,TGTGCCAGCAGGACCCGCGGGGGCGTAAACAATGAGCAGTTCTTC,CASRTRGGVNNEQFF
13,TRBJ1-6,NA,NA,TRBV10-2,TGCGCCAGCGGACGGGGATCGGATTCACCCCTCCACTTT,CASGRGSDSPLHF
13,TRBJ1-5,NA,NA,TRBV27,TGTGCCAGCAGTTTATACTGGGAGCAGCCCCAGCATTTT,CASSLYWEQPQHF
13,TRBJ1-4,few,NA,TRBV5-6,TGTGCCAGCAGCTTGGCCGTCGGTGAAAAACTGTTTTTT,CASSLAVGEKLFF
15,TRBJ2-4,NA,TRBD2,TRBV5-5,TGTGCCAGCAGCTTTGGGGGGGACTACGGAAACATTCAGTACTTC,CASSFGGDYGNIQYF
14,TRBJ2-1,NA,NA,TRBV7-6,TGTGCCAGCAGCTTGAGGGCAGCAAACAATGAGCAGTTCTTC,CASSLRAANNEQFF
13,TRBJ2-3,NA,NA,TRBV9,TGTGCCAGCAGCGAGCGAGACAGCGACACGCAGTATTTT,CASSERDSDTQYF
16,TRBJ2-5,NA,TRBD2,TRBV11-2,TGTGCCAGCAGCAAACCCGGACTAGCGGGAGGGGAGACCCAGTACTTC,CASSKPGLAGGETQYF
15,TRBJ1-1,NA,TRBD1,TRBV6-5,TGTGCCAGCAGACTTACTGGGACAGGGGGCACTGAAGCTTTCTTT,CASRLTGTGGTEAFF
14,TRBJ2-6,NA,NA,TRBV4-1,TGCGCCAGCAGCGGGGGCTTGGGGGCCAACGTCCTGACTTTC,CASSGGLGANVLTF
14,TRBJ1-6,few,TRBD1,TRBV30,TGTGCCTGGAGTGTACTGACAGGGGATTCACCCCTCCACTTT,CAWSVLTGDSPLHF
16,TRBJ1-2,NA,TRBD1,TRBV28,TGTGCCAGCAGCCCCCCGGACAGGGCCCTCAGGGAGGGCTACACCTTC,CASSPPDRALREGYTF
14,TRBJ1-6,NA,TRBD1,TRBV9,TGTGCCAGCAGCGAGACAGGGGGGCATTCACCCCTCCACTTT,CASSETGGHSPLHF
13,TRBJ1-6,NA,NA,TRBV5-1,TGCGCCAGCATGGGGCAGGGTAATTCACCCCTCCACTTT,CASMGQGNSPLHF
15,TRBJ1-5,NA,TRBD1,TRBV19,TGTGCCAGTAGTAGCCCATACAGGGGGCAGCAACCCCAGCATTTT,CASSSPYRGQQPQHF
15,TRBJ1-2,NA,NA,TRBV5-1,TGCGCCAGCAGCTTATCTTCGGAAGGAGGAGCTGGCTACACCTTC,CASSLSSEGGAGYTF
13,TRBJ1-6,NA,NA,TRBV5-1,TGCGCCAGCAGCGAGCGTTCGGATTCACCCCTCCACTTT,CASSERSDSPLHF
13,TRBJ2-7,NA,TRBD2,TRBV6-5,TGTGCCAGCAAGCGGGGGGCTAACTACGAGCAGTACTTC,CASKRGANYEQYF
16,TRBJ2-7,NA,TRBD2,TRBV6-1,TGTGCCAGCAGTGAAGGTCTACTAGCGGGGGCCTACGAGCAGTACTTC,CASSEGLLAGAYEQYF
15,TRBJ1-1,NA,NA,TRBV19,TGTGCCAGTAGTCCCCGAACAGGAATGAACACTGAAGCTTTCTTT,CASSPRTGMNTEAFF
14,TRBJ1-1,NA,TRBD1,TRBV5-1,TGCGCCAGCAGCTTGTCGAGAGGGACAGTAAAAGCTTTCTTT,CASSLSRGTVKAFF
13,TRBJ2-7,NA,NA,TRBV4-1,TGCGCCAGCAGCCAAGTCAGGGGCTGGGAGCAGTACTTC,CASSQVRGWEQYF
13,TRBJ2-3,NA,NA,TRBV6-5,TGTGCCAGCAGTTACCCAGGCACAGATACGCAGTATTTT,CASSYPGTDTQYF
13,TRBJ1-2,NA,NA,TRBV15,TGTGCCACCACCTCGGGGGGGGACTATGGCTACACCTTC,CATTSGGDYGYTF
17,TRBJ2-3,NA,TRBD2,TRBV4-2,TGTGCCAGCAGCCAAGTTCTGGCGGGGGGATACACAGATACGCAGTATTTT,CASSQVLAGGYTDTQYF
17,TRBJ2-1,NA,TRBD1,TRBV7-6,TGTGCCAGCAGCCGAACCGCGGCAGGGGGCTTATACAATGAGCAGTTCTTC,CASSRTAAGGLYNEQFF
17,TRBJ2-5,NA,TRBD2,TRBV28,TGTGCCAGCAGTTTAAGGGGACTAGCCAGGTACCAAGAGACCCAGTACTTC,CASSLRGLARYQETQYF
16,TRBJ2-1,once,NA,TRBV4-2,TGTGCCAGCAGCCAAGATAACTGGCAGGGTACGGATGAGCAGTTCTTC,CASSQDNWQGTDEQFF
17,TRBJ2-3,NA,TRBD1,TRBV6-1,TGTGCCAGCAGTGCCTCCCAGGGGGCGTATGCCACAGATACGCAGTATTTT,CASSASQGAYATDTQYF
15,TRBJ2-3,NA,TRBD2,TRBV28,TGTGCCAGCAGTTATAGCGGGAGGGCCGCAGATACGCAGTATTTT,CASSYSGRAADTQYF
14,TRBJ2-2,NA,NA,TRBV4-1,TGCGCCAGCAGCCGGTTGGCAACAACCGGGGAGCTGTTTTTT,CASSRLATTGELFF
13,TRBJ1-1,once,NA,TRBV7-8,TGTGCCAGCAGCTTATGGGCAGACACTGAAGCTTTCTTT,CASSLWADTEAFF
14,TRBJ2-5,few,TRBD2,TRBV5-1,TGCGCCAGCAGCAATAGCGGGCTACAAGAGACCCAGTACTTC,CASSNSGLQETQYF
16,TRBJ1-4,NA,TRBD1,TRBV27,TGTGCCAGCAGTTCATACCCTGGGACAGGGCCTGAAAAACTGTTTTTT,CASSSYPGTGPEKLFF
15,TRBJ1-6,once,NA,TRBV25-1,TGTGCCAGCAGTGATAGTTGGGGCTGGGATTCACCCCTCCACTTT,CASSDSWGWDSPLHF
16,TRBJ1-6,NA,TRBD1,TRBV7-2,TGTGCCAGCAGCTTAAGGACAGGGGGCACTAATTCACCCCTCCACTTT,CASSLRTGGTNSPLHF
15,TRBJ2-2,NA,NA,TRBV25-1,TGTGCCAGCCGCCGGGGGGCGTGGAACACCGGGGAGCTGTTTTTT,CASRRGAWNTGELFF
10,TRBJ1-2,NA,NA,TRBV20-1,TGCAGTGCTCCCGACATTGGCTACACCTTC,CSAPDIGYTF
13,TRBJ2-1,few,NA,TRBV10-1,TGCGCCAGCAGTGAGTCGAGTACCCGGGGGCAGTTCTTC,CASSESSTRGQFF
15,TRBJ2-3,few,NA,TRBV6-1,TGTGCCAGCAGTGACCAGGGTTTCAGTACAGATACGCAGTATTTT,CASSDQGFSTDTQYF
16,TRBJ1-2,NA,TRBD1,TRBV4-2,TGTGCCAGCAGCCAAGTATCGGGACAGGGGGCATATGACTACACCTTC,CASSQVSGQGAYDYTF
14,TRBJ1-5,NA,NA,TRBV18,TGTGCCAGCTCACCCCGCAGCGGCAATCAGCCCCAGCATTTT,CASSPRSGNQPQHF
13,TRBJ1-2,NA,NA,TRBV5-6,TGTGCCAGCGTAAAGGGGGGGATCTCAGGCTACACCTTC,CASVKGGISGYTF
14,TRBJ2-3,NA,TRBD1,TRBV4-1,TGCGCCAGCAGCAGGGGGCCAGGCGAAGATACGCAGTATTTT,CASSRGPGEDTQYF
15,TRBJ2-7,NA,NA,TRBV6-5,TGTGCCAGCAACCCAGGGGGGACAGACTCCTACGAGCAGTACTTC,CASNPGGTDSYEQYF
13,TRBJ2-5,NA,NA,TRBV2,TGTGCCAGCAGTGGTGAGAACCAAGAGACCCAGTACTTC,CASSGENQETQYF
17,TRBJ2-6,NA,NA,TRBV5-1,TGCGCCAGCAGCAAAGGGGCCATGACCTCTGGGGCCAACGTCCTGACTTTC,CASSKGAMTSGANVLTF
16,TRBJ2-2,NA,TRBD1,TRBV25-1,TGTGCCAGCAGTTCTAACAGGGGACCGAACACCGGGGAGCTGTTTTTT,CASSSNRGPNTGELFF
16,TRBJ2-3,NA,TRBD2,TRBV5-1,TGCGCCAGCAGCCTATGGACTAGCGGCCTGGGAGATACGCAGTATTTT,CASSLWTSGLGDTQYF
14,TRBJ1-5,NA,TRBD1,TRBV30,TGTGCCTGGAGAGGGACAGGGACTAATCAGCCCCAGCATTTT,CAWRGTGTNQPQHF
14,TRBJ2-5,few,NA,TRBV5-4,TGTGCCAGCAGCTTGTTACAGAACCAAGAGACCCAGTACTTC,CASSLLQNQETQYF